Shown below are 32 T cell receptor beta chains from a single sample sequenced in a study of shared T cell receptors in the human thymus. TCRdb's table, derived via immunoSEQ multiplex PCR, lists solely in-frame clones and lacks some. The sample has roughly 700,000 clones, more than 75% seen once. The same sample was also used in a study of human thymus T cells.

Sequencing was performed on thymocytes. The receptors originated from a boy in the first two years of life with a congenital heart defect.

CDR3 protein: CASSYWTGSYEQYF. The CDR3 region has the DNA TGTGCCAGCAGCTACTGGACAGGGAGCTACGAGCAGTACTTC. This chain joins TRBV11-3 and TRBJ2-7; 8 bases map to TRBD1. Germline CDR1 reads SGHNT; CDR2 reads YENEEA. The CDR3 runs to 14 residues. Unmatched junction bases numbered 5, after V lost 4 bases and J lost 3 bases.

CDR3 nucleotides: TGTGCCAGCAGCCAAGTACACAGGGCCATCTATGGCTACACCTTC. Translating it yields CASSQVHRAIYGYTF. V is TRBV14 and J is TRBJ1-2; D is possibly TRBD1 (6 bases). Trimming removed 1 base at V and 4 bases at J, with 13 bases between. CDR1 and CDR2 (germline): SGHDN, FVKESK. This CDR3 has 15 amino acids. The whole variable domain, remainder taken from reference TRBV14 and TRBJ1-2, is EAGVTQFPSHSVIEKGQTVTLRCDPISGHDNLYWYRRVMGKEIKFLLHFVKESKQDESGMPNNRFLAERTGGTYSTLKVQPAELEDSGVYFCASSQVHRAIYGYTFGSGTRLTVV.

The rearrangement links TRBV4-1 to TRBJ1-3; possible D gene TRBD1, 5 bases. V was pared by 1 base and J by 3 bases, with 19 bases between. Germline lookup yields CDR1 MGHRA and CDR2 YSYEKL. This CDR3 is built from 18 residues. CDR3 residues: CASSQGRPDTSSGNTIYF. The DNA of the CDR3 is TGCGCCAGCAGCCAAGGACGACCGGACACTTCGAGTGGAAACACCATATATTTT.

This clone appeared once. CDR3 sequence (DNA): TGTGCCAGCAGCTGTACCGGGACAGGGCGCGAGCAGTACTTC. Amino acid sequence: CASSCTGTGREQYF. The J gene is TRBJ2-7, the V gene TRBV5-6, with 9 positions matching TRBD1. The J segment lost 6 bases and the V segment lost 3 bases, leaving 7 bases of the junction unmatched. Per germline, CDR1 SGHDT and CDR2 YYEEEE. The CDR3 contains 14 residues.

In its sample, this clone was seen once. This chain uses TRBV5-1 with TRBJ2-3; 8 nucleotides line up with TRBD2. CDR1 and CDR2 (germline): SGHRS, YFSETQ. The CDR3 length is 15 residues. The V and J ends lost 2 bases and 11 bases, in that order; junction bases with no gene match: 13. The CDR3 is CASSFFLAGRDGQYF. CDR3 in DNA: TGCGCCAGCAGCTTTTTTCTAGCGGGCCGGGATGGGCAGTATTTT.

This sequence joins TRBV6-5 and TRBJ2-7; tentative D call: TRBD1 (6 bases). Trimming removed 0 bases at V and 2 bases at J, with 14 bases between. The germline V gene has CDR1 MNHEY and CDR2 SVGAGI. The CDR3 is 16 amino acids. CDR3 loop: CASSYSMAGATYEQYF. CDR3 coding DNA: TGTGCCAGCAGTTACTCGATGGCAGGGGCGACCTACGAGCAGTACTTC.

The chain has TRBV6-1 and TRBJ2-7; TRBD2 matches 15 bases. Trimming cost V 3 bases and J 3 bases; bases outside gene matches: 6. The CDR3 runs 17 residues. From germline, CDR1 is MNHNS and CDR2 SASEGT. The CDR3, as DNA: TGTGCCAGCAGTGACGGACTAGCGGGAGGGCCGAACTACGAGCAGTACTTC. Translating gives CASSDGLAGGPNYEQYF.

The chain recombines TRBV7-2 with TRBJ2-1, with D tentatively TRBD2 (6 bases). Trimming shortened V by 1 base and J by 3 bases, and 16 bases separated the two germline ends. Germline CDR1 reads SGHTA; CDR2 reads FQGNSA. The CDR3 loop spans 17 amino acids. The DNA of the CDR3 is TGTGCCAGCAGCTTAGTAAGGACTACCAACCACTACAATGAGCAGTTCTTC. Protein sequence: CASSLVRTTNHYNEQFF.

This chain uses TRBV18 with TRBJ2-5; D is unresolved. V lost 1 base and J 4 bases, leaving 16 bases between the germline ends. Germline CDR1 reads KGHSH; CDR2 reads LQKENI. The CDR3 is 16 amino acids. CDR3 loop: CASSPRGPCDRETQYF. DNA for the CDR3: TGTGCCAGCTCACCACGTGGGCCATGCGATAGAGAGACCCAGTACTTC. The full variable domain, completed using reference TRBV18 and TRBJ2-5, is NAGVMQNPRHLVRRRGQEARLRCSPMKGHSHVYWYRQLPEEGLKFMVYLQKENIIDESGMPKERFSAEFPKEGPSILRIQQVVRGDSAAYFCASSPRGPCDRETQYFGPGTRLLVL.

J is TRBJ2-7 and V is TRBV7-2, with TRBD2 matching 9 bases. With V trimmed by 4 bases and J by 2 bases, 12 bases remained unmatched. There are 17 residues in the CDR3. The V gene's germline CDR1 is SGHTA and CDR2 FQGNSA. CDR3 in amino acids: CASSSALLAGRPYEQYF. CDR3 coding DNA: TGTGCCAGCAGCTCCGCCCTGCTAGCGGGACGACCCTACGAGCAGTACTTC. Looking up the rest from reference TRBV7-2 and TRBJ2-7 gives the full variable domain: GAGVSQSPSNKVTEKGKDVELRCDPISGHTALYWYRQSLGQGLEFLIYFQGNSAPDKSGLPSDRFSAERTGGSVSTLTIQRTQQEDSAVYLCASSSALLAGRPYEQYFGPGTRLTVT.

V usage is TRBV5-6 and J usage is TRBJ2-4; 10 nucleotides match TRBD2. V gave up 4 bases and J gave up 0 bases; unmatched junction bases: 13. This CDR3 spans 19 amino acids. Germline V gene data show CDR1 as SGHDT and CDR2 as YYEEEE. CDR3 region: CASSNGLSGRAAAKNIQYF. In DNA, the CDR3 is TGTGCCAGCAGCAATGGACTAAGCGGGAGGGCCGCAGCCAAAAACATTCAGTACTTC.

This sequence joins TRBV19 and TRBJ2-7; 7 bases match TRBD2. J gave up 0 bases and V 5 bases, and 10 bases lay outside the gene matches. Germline assignment: CDR1 LNHDA and CDR2 SQIVND (reference sequence). The CDR3 extends over 16 amino acids. CDR3 DNA sequence: TGTGCCAGTAGTCCCCTCGGTAGCGGGCCCTCCTACGAGCAGTACTTC. Amino acids: CASSPLGSGPSYEQYF.

The V and J genes are TRBV27 and TRBJ2-7, with TRBD2 as a possible D gene (6 bases). With 2 bases removed from V and 5 bases from J, the gap between germline ends came to 16 bases. This CDR3 has 15 amino acids. Germline CDR1 MNHEY, CDR2 SMNVEV (reference sequence). The CDR3 sequence: CASSLRGKGRNEQYF. CDR3 coding DNA: TGTGCCAGCAGTTTACGGGGGAAGGGACGAAACGAGCAGTACTTC.

This sequence joins TRBV7-2 and TRBJ2-7; 8 nucleotides line up with TRBD2. The V and J ends lost 1 base and 6 bases, in that order; junction bases with no gene match: 14. Germline V gene data show CDR1 as SGHTA and CDR2 as FQGNSA. The CDR3 has 17 residues. CDR3 bases: TGTGCCAGCAGCTTAGGGTGGCGGGAGGCCCCCTGGTTCGAGCAGTACTTC. Translated: CASSLGWREAPWFEQYF. Together with reference TRBV7-2 and TRBJ2-7, the CDR3 gives the full variable domain: GAGVSQSPSNKVTEKGKDVELRCDPISGHTALYWYRQSLGQGLEFLIYFQGNSAPDKSGLPSDRFSAERTGGSVSTLTIQRTQQEDSAVYLCASSLGWREAPWFEQYFGPGTRLTVT.

The rearrangement joins TRBV10-3 to TRBJ1-2, with a tentative D call TRBD1 (6 bases). Germline CDR1 reads ENHRY; CDR2 reads SYGVKD. Trimming pared 0 bases from V and 0 bases from J, leaving 14 bases between. The CDR3 spans 17 residues. The CDR3 is CAISESLQGKANYGYTF. The CDR3 DNA reads as TGTGCCATCAGTGAGTCGCTGCAGGGGAAAGCTAACTATGGCTACACCTTC.

V usage is TRBV7-6 and J usage is TRBJ1-2; D ambiguous. Germline CDR1 and CDR2: SGHVS and FNYEAQ. The CDR3 runs 13 residues. Trimming left V 4 bases short and J 5 bases short, with 11 bases between. The CDR3: CASSSPWAYGYTF. The CDR3 DNA is TGTGCCAGCAGCTCCCCATGGGCTTATGGCTACACCTTC.

The genes are TRBV14 and TRBJ1-2; 9 nucleotides line up with TRBD1. Germline CDR1 and CDR2: SGHDN and FVKESK. With 2 bases clipped from V and 7 bases from J, the junction kept 8 bases outside the gene matches. This CDR3 is built from 15 residues. The DNA of the CDR3 is TGTGCCAGCAGCCAAACCCGGGACAGGGTACCTGGCTACACCTTC. As protein: CASSQTRDRVPGYTF.

The chain joins TRBV2 to TRBJ1-1, with 9 nucleotides matching TRBD1. With V trimmed by 9 bases and J by 1 base, 6 bases remained unmatched. This CDR3 is built from 14 residues. Germline CDR1 SNHLY, CDR2 FYNNEI. The CDR3 sequence: CARPRDRANTEAFF. CDR3 DNA: TGTGCCAGACCAAGGGACAGGGCGAACACTGAAGCTTTCTTT.

The chain carries TRBV7-2 and TRBJ1-2, with D unclear. Trimming left V 6 bases short and J 4 bases short, with 9 bases between. The CDR3 sequence is 12 residues long. Germline loops: CDR1 SGHTA, CDR2 FQGNSA. The CDR3 DNA is TGTGCCAGCAGTCACTACGGCTATGGCTACACCTTC. Encoded protein: CASSHYGYGYTF.

The V gene is TRBV21-1, the J gene TRBJ2-1; the DNA was not compared with TRBD1, the D call given in the table. TRBV21-1 is termed a pseudogene. This CDR3 spans 15 amino acids. The CDR3 sequence is CASITQGLGYNEQFF. As DNA, the CDR3 is TGTGCCAGCATAACGCAGGGGTTGGGCTACAATGAGCAGTTCTTC.

The chain combines TRBV27 with TRBJ1-1, with TRBD1 as a possible D gene (5 bases). The germline V gene encodes CDR1 MNHEY and CDR2 SMNVEV (reference sequence). With 7 bases removed from V and 10 bases from J, the gap between germline ends came to 13 bases. The CDR3 runs 11 residues. CDR3 DNA sequence: TGTGCCAGCACTCAGGGCGGGGGAGCTTTCTTT. Translating it yields CASTQGGGAFF.

V is TRBV15 and J is TRBJ2-7; TRBD2 might be the D (5 bases). CDR1 and CDR2 from the germline V gene are LNHNV and YYDKDF (reference sequence). V was clipped by 1 base and J by 4 bases, with 17 bases between them. The CDR3 has 16 residues. CDR3 loop: CATSRAVEADLYEQYF. The CDR3 coding sequence is TGTGCCACCAGCAGAGCGGTAGAAGCGGACCTATACGAGCAGTACTTC.

This chain links TRBV14 with TRBJ1-2, with D tentatively TRBD1 (6 bases). The germline V gene encodes CDR1 SGHDN and CDR2 FVKESK. V lost 0 bases to trimming and J lost 4 bases, with 15 bases between them. This CDR3 is built from 16 residues. The CDR3 sequence: CASSQDHHRTVYGYTF. In DNA form, the CDR3 reads TGTGCCAGCAGCCAAGATCATCACCGGACAGTCTATGGCTACACCTTC.

This chain uses TRBV7-9 with TRBJ2-7; 8 bases are shared with TRBD2. CDR1 is SEHNR and CDR2 is FQNEAQ in the germline V gene (reference sequence). The CDR3 spans 15 residues. The trim removed 1 base at V and 6 bases at J, leaving 8 bases unmatched. The CDR3 DNA reads TGTGCCAGCAGCTTAGTCACCCCCGGGGGGGTCGAGCAGTACTTC. Encoded protein: CASSLVTPGGVEQYF. Looking up the rest from reference TRBV7-9 and TRBJ2-7 gives the full variable domain: DTGVSQNPRHKITKRGQNVTFRCDPISEHNRLYWYRQTLGQGPEFLTYFQNEAQLEKSRLLSDRFSAERPKGSFSTLEIQRTEQGDSAMYLCASSLVTPGGVEQYFGPGTRLTVT.

This clone was recorded a few times. The rearrangement uses TRBV4-3 and TRBJ2-2, with D tentatively TRBD2 (6 bases). The CDR3 extends over 15 amino acids. Trimming pared 2 bases from V and 13 bases from J, leaving 20 bases between. Germline V gene sequence: CDR1 LGHNA, CDR2 YSLEER. CDR3 bases: TGCGCCAGCAGCCAATCGTCTAGCGCCGTCGTTCGGCTGTTTTTT. Translated, it gives CASSQSSSAVVRLFF.

This clone was seen a few times. The V gene is TRBV11-2, the J gene TRBJ2-1; TRBD2 matches 7 bases. Germline V gene sequence: CDR1 SGHAT, CDR2 FQNNGV. The CDR3 length is 19 residues. V was pared by 5 bases and J by 0 bases, with 16 bases of the junction left unmatched. The CDR3 sequence: CASSGHSGALASSYNEQFF. The CDR3 nucleotides are TGTGCCAGCAGCGGGCACAGCGGGGCCCTCGCGAGCTCCTACAATGAGCAGTTCTTC.

The chain carries TRBV19 and TRBJ2-7; TRBD2 aligns across 16 bases. The germline V gene has CDR1 LNHDA and CDR2 SQIVND (reference sequence). Germline trimming cut 5 bases from V and 4 bases from J; bases unmatched to any gene: 8. The CDR3 spans 17 residues. CDR3 bases: TGTGCCAGTAGTCTCGGGACTAGCGGGAGGGAGGTGTACGAGCAGTACTTC. Its translation: CASSLGTSGREVYEQYF.

CDR3 sequence reads: CASSESGSQPQHF. The CDR3 nucleotides are TGTGCCAGCAGTGAATCAGGGTCCCAGCCCCAGCATTTT. The gene calls are TRBV25-1 and TRBJ1-5, with D possibly being TRBD1 (5 bases). V was cut by 1 base and J by 7 bases, with 8 bases left in between. Germline CDR1 reads MGHDK; CDR2 reads SYGVNS. CDR3 length: 13 residues.

The chain recombines TRBV7-6 with TRBJ2-1, with 7 bases identical to TRBD2. Germline CDR1 SGHVS, CDR2 FNYEAQ. Germline trimming cut 5 bases from V and 3 bases from J; bases unmatched to any gene: 7. This CDR3 spans 15 amino acids. Here the CDR3 reads CASSPAGTHYNEQFF. Written as DNA, the CDR3 is TGTGCCAGCAGCCCAGCGGGGACGCACTACAATGAGCAGTTCTTC.

The J gene is TRBJ1-4, the V gene TRBV9; D is ambiguous. Germline V gives CDR1 SGDLS, CDR2 YYNGEE. The germline V and J ends were trimmed by 3 bases and 0 bases, with 15 bases remaining between them. CDR3 length: 17 residues. CDR3 in amino acids: CASSARAGATTNEKLFF. In DNA, the CDR3 is TGTGCCAGCAGCGCGAGGGCGGGAGCAACAACTAATGAAAAACTGTTTTTT.

The chain links TRBV6-5 to TRBJ1-2, with 8 bases that match TRBD1. CDR3 length: 13 amino acids. Germline V CDR1 and CDR2: MNHEY, SVGAGI. The V segment lost 2 bases and the J segment 14 bases; nucleotides outside the gene matches: 10. The CDR3 DNA reads TGTGCCAGCAGTTACACCAGGACAGGGCGGTATACCTTC. This translates into CASSYTRTGRYTF.

The chain combines TRBV14 with TRBJ1-1; 7 bases fit TRBD1. J gave up 5 bases and V 4 bases, and 10 bases lay outside the gene matches. CDR1 SGHDN and CDR2 FVKESK come from the germline V gene. The CDR3 has 15 residues. The CDR3 DNA sequence: TGTGCCAGCAGCCCCTGGACAGGTCCGAGGACTGAAGCTTTCTTT. Translation gives CASSPWTGPRTEAFF.